These 14 T cell receptor beta chains were sequenced from one sample in a study of cytomegalovirus exposure and HLA in healthy donors. Sequenced by immunoSEQ multiplex PCR; TCRdb stores in-frame clones only, minus some. Here the sample spans fewer than 150,000 clones, approximately 86% being singletons. The sequencing sample was made of PBMCs. These receptors were obtained from a man aged 18 to 30 in good health and CMV-seropositive.

This CDR3 reads CASSLQDRVASPLHF. The CDR3 DNA reads TGCGCCAGCAGCTTGCAGGACAGGGTTGCTTCACCCCTCCACTTT. This chain connects TRBV5-1 to TRBJ1-6, with 8 bases lining up with TRBD1. The CDR3 contains 15 residues. From germline, CDR1 is SGHRS and CDR2 YFSETQ. V was pared by 1 base and J by 9 bases, with 6 bases of the junction left unmatched.

This clone was found once. The rearrangement links TRBV10-1 to TRBJ2-3; 10 bases match TRBD2. With 3 bases clipped from V and 3 bases from J, the junction kept 3 bases outside the gene matches. Germline V CDR1 and CDR2: WNHNN, SYGVQD (reference sequence). The CDR3 has 15 residues. The CDR3 DNA reads TGCGCCAGCAGTGATGGACTAGCGGCAACAGATACGCAGTATTTT. This encodes CASSDGLAATDTQYF.

The genes are TRBV15 and TRBJ1-3; D unresolved. Germline V gene lookup returns CDR1 LNHNV and CDR2 YYDKDF (reference sequence). The CDR3 contains 16 residues. Trimming left V 5 bases short and J 0 bases short, with 14 bases between. The CDR3 DNA reads TGTGCCACCAGCGTAACGTATACATACTCTGGAAACACCATATATTTT. Amino acids: CATSVTYTYSGNTIYF.

This clone was observed at least ten times. The chain recombines TRBV28 with TRBJ1-2; TRBD1 aligns across 9 bases. Germline CDR1 reads MDHEN; CDR2 reads SYDVKM. This CDR3 is built from 15 residues. Trimming removed 6 bases from V and 4 bases from J; junction bases left unmatched: 9. CDR3 sequence: CASSLGDREGYGYTF. For the CDR3, the DNA is TGTGCCAGCAGCCTCGGGGACAGGGAGGGCTATGGCTACACCTTC.

The rearrangement links TRBV2 to TRBJ1-2, with a tentative D call TRBD1 (5 bases). Trimming took off 4 bases at V and 3 bases at J, with 12 bases between the two ends. The CDR3 has 14 amino acids. Germline CDR1 reads SNHLY; CDR2 reads FYNNEI. The CDR3 DNA reads as TGTGCCAGCAGTGCACAGGAGGGCTACTATGGCTACACCTTC. Translating gives CASSAQEGYYGYTF. Full variable domain (remainder filled in from reference TRBV2 and TRBJ1-2): EPEVTQTPSHQVTQMGQEVILRCVPISNHLYFYWYRQILGQKVEFLVSFYNNEISEKSEIFDDQFSVERPDGSNFTLKIRSTKLEDSAMYFCASSAQEGYYGYTFGSGTRLTVV.

V and J are TRBV6-5 and TRBJ2-7, with a possible D match to TRBD2 (5 bases). The CDR3 runs 13 residues. The V gene's germline CDR1 is MNHEY and CDR2 SVGAGI. V was pared by 0 bases and J by 3 bases, with 6 bases between. The CDR3 spells CASSYSEDYEQYF. For the CDR3, the DNA is TGTGCCAGCAGTTACTCGGAGGACTACGAGCAGTACTTC.

This clone was picked up one time. V usage is TRBV6-1 and J usage is TRBJ2-7, with D perhaps matching TRBD1 (6 bases). The CDR3 loop spans 15 amino acids. CDR1 and CDR2 (germline): MNHNS, SASEGT. V was trimmed by 5 bases and J by 2 bases, leaving 16 bases between them. CDR3 sequence: CASSRQETATYEQYF. CDR3 coding DNA: TGTGCCAGCAGTCGACAGGAGACTGCGACCTACGAGCAGTACTTC.

The V gene is TRBV28, the J gene TRBJ1-4, with D perhaps matching TRBD1 (6 bases). V gave up 7 bases and J gave up 7 bases, with 16 bases separating them. There are 14 residues in the CDR3. CDR1 is MDHEN and CDR2 is SYDVKM in the germline V gene. CDR3 DNA sequence: TGTGCCAGCACCCAGGGGTTAGGGGCTGAAAAACTGTTTTTT. It translates to CASTQGLGAEKLFF.

The CDR3 DNA sequence: TGTGCCAGCAGCTCTACAGGGGCCTCCTACAATGAGCAGTTCTTC. Translating gives CASSSTGASYNEQFF. The J gene is TRBJ2-1, the V gene TRBV11-2, with TRBD1 identical over 7 bases. CDR3 length: 15 amino acids. After removal of 4 bases from V and 0 bases from J, the junction contained 3 bases not matched to a gene. The germline V gene has CDR1 SGHAT and CDR2 FQNNGV. Supplemented by reference TRBV11-2 and TRBJ2-1, the full variable domain reads EAGVAQSPRYKIIEKRQSVAFWCNPISGHATLYWYQQILGQGPKLLIQFQNNGVVDDSQLPKDRFSAERLKGVDSTLKIQPAKLEDSAVYLCASSSTGASYNEQFFGPGTRLTVL.

The chain employs TRBV4-1 and TRBJ1-2, with 8 bases lining up with TRBD1. The CDR3 is made up of 14 amino acids. Germline trimming cut 1 base from V and 4 bases from J; bases unmatched to any gene: 2. Germline loops: CDR1 MGHRA, CDR2 YSYEKL. The CDR3 DNA sequence: TGCGCCAGCAGCCAAGCCGGACAGGGCTATGGCTACACCTTC. Translating it yields CASSQAGQGYGYTF.

V is TRBV2 and J is TRBJ2-7; a weak D match, TRBD2 (5 bases). V lost 3 bases and J 4 bases, leaving 13 bases between the germline ends. Germline assignment: CDR1 SNHLY and CDR2 FYNNEI. CDR3 size: 14 residues. The CDR3 protein is CASSDRHSGYEQYF. DNA for the CDR3: TGTGCCAGCAGTGACAGGCACTCGGGGTACGAGCAGTACTTC.

This clone was detected only once. V and J are TRBV10-2 and TRBJ1-5; tentatively, D is TRBD1 (5 bases). Germline V gives CDR1 WSHSY, CDR2 SAAADI. The CDR3 loop spans 13 amino acids. V gave up 8 bases and J gave up 7 bases, with 15 bases separating them. For the CDR3, the DNA is TGCGCCAGCGGATTGGGGGGTGCCCAGCCCCAGCATTTT. Its translation: CASGLGGAQPQHF.

The CDR3 nucleotides read TGTGCCAGCAGACCAACAGGGGAGACCTACGAGCAGTACTTC. Translated, it gives CASRPTGETYEQYF. V gene TRBV11-2 combines with J gene TRBJ2-7; 7 nucleotides line up with TRBD1. There are 14 residues in the CDR3. J lost 2 bases, V lost 6 bases, and 7 bases had no gene match. Germline CDR1 and CDR2: SGHAT and FQNNGV.

J is TRBJ2-3 and V is TRBV5-8, with D uncertain. Trimming removed 1 base at V and 3 bases at J, with 12 bases between. Germline V gives CDR1 SGHTS, CDR2 YDEGEE. CDR3 length equals 15 residues. In DNA, the CDR3 is TGTGCCAGCAGCTTGAAGCCCCCCAGGACAGATACGCAGTATTTT. Translation: CASSLKPPRTDTQYF. Combining the CDR3 with reference TRBV5-8 and TRBJ2-3 gives the whole variable domain EAGVTQSPTHLIKTRGQQATLRCSPISGHTSVYWYQQALGLGLQFLLWYDEGEERNRGNFPPRFSGRQFPNYSSELNVNALELEDSALYLCASSLKPPRTDTQYFGPGTRLTVL.